The T cell receptor (beta chain) described here comes from a study of CD4+ T cells in melanoma. The CDR3 runs to 15 residues. Germline V lookup: CDR1 SGHNT, CDR2 YYREEE (reference sequence). The J segment lost 0 bases and the V segment lost 10 bases, leaving 11 bases of the junction unmatched. Concerning this clone: Its antigen remains unknown.

Assay used: immunoSEQ multiplex PCR; TCRdb lists only in-frame clones, some missing. The sample contains some 15,000 clones, about 63% of which appear only once. Points from the study as a whole: A reported correlation linked neoantigen-specific CD4+ T cells to CD8+, macrophage and B cell function. Diverse differentiation states were reported for melanoma neoantigen-specific CD4+ T cells.

The TCR comes from a human donor with melanoma. V gene TRBV5-4 combines with J gene TRBJ1-2, with 8 nucleotides matching TRBD1. The sequenced material came from cells from a culture (not recorded whether cultured in vitro). CDR3 DNA sequence: TGTGCCGGCGTGGGCAGGGGGCGCCCTAACTATGGCTACACCTTC. Protein product: CAGVGRGRPNYGYTF.